A selection of T cell receptor beta chains follows, all from one sample in a study of T-cell reconstitution after alpha-beta-depleted transplantation in children. TCRdb called the PCR reads again in MiXCR, with one record for every CDR3 protein. The sample consists of 400,000 to 500,000 distinct CDR3 sequences, 11% of them appearing once. The sequencing used PBMCs from the stem cell graft donor, collected from the stem cell graft. The receptors come from a human donor who donated a stem cell graft to a child with acute myeloid leukemia. Each CDR3 is given with its conserved first and last residue. The order of the fields is J gene, D gene, V gene, clone size, CDR3 protein, CDR3 DNA. A D gene is named only where the DNA matches it firmly. Part of the rows lack a size; the others show once, few, many or a class for expanded clones.

TRBJ2-3,.,TRBV5-6,.,CASSGGHPTDTQYF,TGTGCCAGCAGCGGCGGGCATCCCACAGATACGCAGTATTTT
TRBJ1-2,TRBD1,TRBV30,.,CAWSLTGDYGYTF,TGTGCCTGGAGCCTGACAGGGGACTATGGCTACACCTTC
TRBJ2-5,.,TRBV29-1,many,CSVGVGWETQYF,TGCAGCGTCGGAGTCGGCTGGGAGACCCAGTACTTC
TRBJ2-7,.,TRBV19,many,CASSTDLSYEQYF,TGTGCCAGTAGTACAGATCTCTCCTACGAGCAGTACTTC
TRBJ1-1,TRBD1,TRBV12-3/TRBV12-4,.,CASSGMGQLNTEAFF,TGTGCCAGCAGTGGGATGGGACAGCTGAACACTGAAGCTTTCTTT
TRBJ1-4,.,TRBV29-1,few,CSVEPLSGEKLFF,TGCAGCGTTGAACCCCTAAGCGGTGAAAAACTGTTTTTT
TRBJ1-5,.,TRBV20-1,.,CSASLGAGQPQHF,TGCAGTGCTAGTTTGGGGGCGGGTCAGCCCCAGCATTTT
TRBJ1-1,.,TRBV30,.,CAWSGGTPGNTEAFF,TGTGCCTGGAGCGGGGGAACCCCAGGGAACACTGAAGCTTTCTTT
TRBJ1-2,TRBD1,TRBV12-3/TRBV12-4,.,CASSETGARRFYGYTF,TGTGCCAGCAGCGAGACAGGGGCCCGACGCTTCTATGGCTACACCTTC
TRBJ2-7,TRBD2,TRBV3-1,.,CASSQEAGAPYEQYF,TGTGCCAGCAGCCAAGAGGCGGGAGCACCCTACGAGCAGTACTTC
TRBJ2-1,TRBD1,TRBV7-3,.,CASSQTGDNEQFF,TGTGCCAGCAGCCAGACAGGGGACAATGAGCAGTTCTTC
TRBJ2-7,.,TRBV29-1,many,CSVEIWGAGEQYF,TGCAGCGTTGAAATATGGGGGGCGGGAGAGCAGTACTTC
TRBJ2-1,TRBD2,TRBV4-2,few,CASSQDAGGDGEQFF,TGTGCCAGCAGCCAAGATGCGGGAGGGGATGGTGAGCAGTTCTTC
TRBJ2-1,TRBD2,TRBV20-1,few,CSANLISGSNRDEQFF,TGCAGTGCTAACCTGATTAGCGGGAGCAATAGGGATGAGCAGTTCTTC
TRBJ1-2,TRBD1,TRBV14,.,CASSRTGGKYGYTF,TGTGCCAGCAGCAGGACAGGGGGAAAGTATGGCTACACCTTC
TRBJ2-3,.,TRBV5-1,.,CASSRGQPSTDTQYF,TGCGCCAGCAGCAGAGGACAGCCTAGCACAGATACGCAGTATTTT
TRBJ1-4,.,TRBV7-2,many,CASSANTRVDEKLFF,TGTGCCAGCAGCGCGAATACCAGGGTTGACGAAAAACTGTTTTTT
TRBJ2-7,.,TRBV6-2/TRBV6-3,few,CASSFGYSYEQYF,TGTGCCAGCAGTTTTGGTTACTCCTACGAGCAGTACTTC
TRBJ1-1,.,TRBV5-4,few,CASSGGSRTEAFF,TGTGCCAGCAGCGGGGGCAGCCGGACTGAAGCTTTCTTT
TRBJ1-2,TRBD1,TRBV5-1,few,CASSLERVGQGNGYTF,TGCGCCAGCAGCTTGGAACGCGTCGGACAGGGAAATGGCTACACCTTC
TRBJ2-7,.,TRBV20-1,few,CSGLATDSYEQYF,TGCAGTGGTCTAGCGACAGACTCCTACGAGCAGTACTTC
TRBJ2-1,.,TRBV9,few,CASSVVGTPSYNEQFF,TGTGCCAGCAGCGTAGTCGGGACGCCATCCTACAATGAGCAGTTCTTC
TRBJ2-7,.,TRBV27,few,CASRRDSNYEQYF,TGTGCCAGCAGAAGAGACAGCAACTACGAGCAGTACTTC
TRBJ1-4,.,TRBV9,few,CASSVTGSATNEKLFF,TGTGCCAGCAGCGTGACGGGGAGTGCAACTAATGAAAAACTGTTTTTT
TRBJ2-6,.,TRBV18,many,CASSPPGSGANVLTF,TGTGCCAGCTCACCACCGGGCTCTGGGGCCAACGTCCTGACTTTC
TRBJ2-1,.,TRBV12-3/TRBV12-4,.,CASSASYNEQFF,TGTGCCAGCAGTGCAAGCTACAATGAGCAGTTCTTC
TRBJ2-1,.,TRBV6-5,few,CASSWPGSYEQFF,TGTGCCAGCAGTTGGCCGGGGAGCTACGAGCAGTTCTTC
TRBJ1-4,TRBD1,TRBV7-8,.,CASSLVTGGEEKLFF,TGTGCCAGCAGCTTAGTAACAGGGGGCGAGGAAAAACTGTTTTTT
TRBJ2-5,.,TRBV30,few,CAFCFGETQYF,TGTGCCTTTTGCTTTGGGGAGACCCAGTACTTC
TRBJ2-3,.,TRBV7-8,.,CASSLKFGSADTQYF,TGTGCCAGCAGCTTAAAATTCGGCTCGGCAGATACGCAGTATTTT
TRBJ1-4,TRBD1,TRBV28,few,CASRFGQGLGYEKLFF,TGTGCCAGCAGGTTCGGACAGGGCTTGGGGTATGAAAAACTGTTTTTT
TRBJ2-3,TRBD2,TRBV4-3,many,CASGGEASTDTQYF,TGCGCCTCCGGGGGGGAGGCGAGCACAGATACGCAGTATTTT
TRBJ2-5,.,TRBV29-1,.,CSVVAQQETQYF,TGCAGCGTTGTAGCGCAGCAAGAGACCCAGTACTTC
TRBJ2-2,.,TRBV7-8,few,CASSNPRGWSDHTGELFF,TGTGCCAGCAGCAACCCTCGGGGTTGGTCCGACCACACCGGGGAGCTGTTTTTT
TRBJ1-4,TRBD1,TRBV7-3,.,CASGQGGEKLFF,TGTGCCAGCGGACAGGGAGGCGAAAAACTGTTTTTT
TRBJ1-1,TRBD1,TRBV5-1,few,CASSLEGTGGNTEAFF,TGCGCCAGCAGCTTGGAGGGGACAGGGGGGAACACTGAAGCTTTCTTT
TRBJ1-5,.,TRBV25-1,few,CASSDYRADQPQHF,TGTGCCAGCAGTGATTACAGGGCGGACCAGCCCCAGCATTTT
TRBJ2-1,TRBD2,TRBV6-5,.,CASSYTTSGGLEQFF,TGTGCCAGCAGTTACACCACTAGCGGGGGGCTGGAGCAGTTCTTC
TRBJ2-1,TRBD2,TRBV12-3/TRBV12-4,.,CASRLAGGLRNEQFF,TGTGCCAGCAGACTAGCGGGGGGCTTACGGAATGAGCAGTTCTTC
TRBJ2-3,TRBD2,TRBV7-8,few,CASSHLAGTDTQYF,TGTGCCAGCAGCCATCTAGCGGGGACAGATACGCAGTATTTT
TRBJ2-1,.,TRBV29-1,.,CSVKVGSYNEQFF,TGCAGCGTCAAGGTAGGCTCCTACAATGAGCAGTTCTTC
TRBJ2-1,.,TRBV18,few,CASSPAGLPSNYNEQFF,TGTGCCAGCTCACCCGCTGGACTACCTAGTAACTACAATGAGCAGTTCTTC
TRBJ2-5,.,TRBV7-3,many,CASSSGNEETQYF,TGTGCCAGCAGCTCCGGGAACGAAGAGACCCAGTACTTC
TRBJ2-2,TRBD1,TRBV10-3,many,CAIRSGTVTTGELFF,TGTGCCATCCGCTCCGGGACAGTTACAACCGGGGAGCTGTTTTTT
TRBJ1-2,TRBD1,TRBV6-5,.,CASSYLGTGTVYGYTF,TGTGCCAGCAGTTACCTAGGAACCGGGACAGTCTATGGCTACACCTTC
TRBJ2-3,TRBD2,TRBV12-3/TRBV12-4,few,CASRRLAGEVGTDTQYF,TGTGCCAGCAGACGACTAGCGGGAGAGGTTGGCACAGATACGCAGTATTTT
TRBJ2-3,TRBD2,TRBV20-1,.,CSASDSGGGTDTQYF,TGCAGTGCTTCCGATAGCGGGGGGGGCACAGATACGCAGTATTTT
TRBJ2-3,TRBD1,TRBV27,few,CASSATGTGGRNTQYF,TGTGCCAGCTCCGCTACCGGGACAGGGGGAAGAAATACGCAGTATTTT
TRBJ1-2,.,TRBV29-1,.,CSVPTPQGSGYGYTF,TGCAGCGTCCCGACTCCACAGGGTTCGGGATATGGCTACACCTTC
TRBJ1-1,TRBD1,TRBV5-1,.,CASGMGQPKEAFF,TGCGCCAGCGGAATGGGACAGCCAAAGGAAGCTTTCTTT
TRBJ2-2,TRBD1,TRBV2,.,CASTGTANTGELFF,TGTGCCAGCACCGGGACAGCGAACACCGGGGAGCTGTTTTTT
TRBJ2-5,.,TRBV29-1,few,CSVVGRRTGETQYF,TGCAGCGTTGTGGGACGTCGAACGGGGGAGACCCAGTACTTC
TRBJ2-6,TRBD1,TRBV25-1,.,CASSENRGNGANGLTF,TGTGCCAGCAGTGAAAACAGGGGAAATGGGGCCAACGGCCTGACTTTC
TRBJ2-5,.,TRBV20-1,.,CSARGYEETQYF,TGCAGTGCTAGAGGTTATGAAGAGACCCAGTACTTC
TRBJ1-5,.,TRBV5-4,once,CASSMGRNQPQHF,TGTGCCAGCAGCATGGGGCGCAATCAGCCCCAGCATTTT
TRBJ2-5,.,TRBV20-1,.,CSATVFQPQETQYF,TGCAGTGCTACCGTCTTTCAGCCCCAAGAGACCCAGTACTTC
TRBJ2-3,TRBD2,TRBV5-1,.,CASSPEAGGPSDTQYF,TGCGCCAGCAGCCCCGAAGCGGGGGGGCCGTCAGATACGCAGTATTTT
TRBJ1-2,.,TRBV4-1,.,CASSYYYPGSYLDGYTF,TGCGCCAGCAGCTACTACTATCCGGGATCCTACCTCGATGGCTACACCTTC
TRBJ2-7,TRBD2,TRBV29-1,many,CSVMVSGRESYEQYF,TGCAGCGTTATGGTTAGCGGGAGAGAATCCTACGAGCAGTACTTC